The next 23 T cell receptor beta chains were all read from a single sample in a study of beta chain features in type 1 diabetes. The whole isolated RNA underwent reverse transcription, so sequencing captured expressed TCRB transcripts. Method: immunoSEQ multiplex PCR; TCRdb's copy keeps in-frame clones and lacks some. The data hold over 700,000 clones, with 15% to 20% observed a single time. Sequencing was carried out using naive CD4+ T cells from blood. These receptors were collected from a woman in her late teens or twenties in good health.

The V gene is TRBV6-1, the J gene TRBJ2-6; D is uncertain. Looked up from germline, CDR1 is MNHNS and CDR2 is SASEGT. This CDR3 contains 13 residues. V lost 8 bases, J lost 0 bases, and 5 bases lay in between. The CDR3 here is CASGISGANVLTF. The CDR3 DNA reads as TGTGCCAGCGGAATCTCTGGGGCCAACGTCCTGACTTTC.

The chain links TRBV7-8 to TRBJ1-1; D uncertain. V lost 3 bases, J lost 5 bases, and 19 bases lay in between. Germline values: CDR1 SGHVS, CDR2 FQNEAQ. The CDR3 covers 16 residues. The CDR3 nucleotides are TGTGCCAGCAGCTTGAGTCGGGGTAACGGAGATACTGAAGCTTTCTTT. This sequence encodes CASSLSRGNGDTEAFF.

A few counts support this clone. V gene TRBV18 combines with J gene TRBJ2-1; 10 bases map to TRBD1. The CDR3 runs 14 residues. V was pared by 3 bases and J by 7 bases, with 3 bases of the junction left unmatched. Germline CDR1 and CDR2: KGHSH and LQKENI. The CDR3 DNA reads TGTGCCAGCTCACCTCCGGGACAGGGGAATGAGCAGTTCTTC. This gives the protein CASSPPGQGNEQFF.

This clone has only one observation. V gene TRBV7-8 combines with J gene TRBJ1-2, with 9 bases aligning to TRBD1. Unmatched junction bases numbered 11, after V lost 5 bases and J lost 4 bases. The CDR3 has 16 residues. The germline CDR1 and CDR2 sequences are SGHVS and FQNEAQ. CDR3 in amino acids: CASSPGRDRAIYGYTF. CDR3 sequence (DNA): TGTGCCAGCAGCCCCGGCAGGGACAGGGCCATCTATGGCTACACCTTC.

This clone has just a few counts. CDR3 nucleotide sequence: TGCGCCAGCAGCTTGAAACGGGGTTCTGGGGCCAACGTCCTGACTTTC. Protein: CASSLKRGSGANVLTF. The chain has TRBV5-1 and TRBJ2-6; D might be TRBD2 (5 bases). The CDR3 is 16 amino acids. V dropped 1 base and J dropped 1 base, with 9 bases sitting between them. Germline V lookup: CDR1 SGHRS, CDR2 YFSETQ.

This chain links TRBV5-1 with TRBJ2-7; no reliable D call. V was trimmed by 0 bases and J by 5 bases, leaving 9 bases between them. The CDR3 loop spans 13 amino acids. CDR1 and CDR2 (germline): SGHRS, YFSETQ. The CDR3 DNA is TGCGCCAGCAGCTTGGCCGGCGACCACGAGCAGTACTTC. Translation gives CASSLAGDHEQYF. Full variable domain (rest looked up from reference TRBV5-1 and TRBJ2-7): KAGVTQTPRYLIKTRGQQVTLSCSPISGHRSVSWYQQTPGQGLQFLFEYFSETQRNKGNFPGRFSGRQFSNSRSEMNVSTLELGDSALYLCASSLAGDHEQYFGPGTRLTVT.

V is TRBV28 and J is TRBJ1-2; D remains unclear. Trimming cost V 3 bases and J 4 bases, with 9 bases left between them. The CDR3 sequence is 13 residues long. In germline, CDR1 is MDHEN, CDR2 SYDVKM. The CDR3 DNA reads TGTGCCAGCAGTTTTCTGGGAGTCTATGGCTACACCTTC. Amino acids: CASSFLGVYGYTF.

The sample holds a few counts of this clone. The V and J genes are TRBV7-8 and TRBJ1-3; perhaps TRBD1 as D (5 bases). The V end was cut by 1 base, the J end by 2 bases, with 12 bases between. The germline V gene encodes CDR1 SGHVS and CDR2 FQNEAQ. The CDR3 is 16 amino acids. The CDR3 loop reads CASSLDWTPAGNTIYF. The CDR3 DNA is TGTGCCAGCAGCTTAGATTGGACACCCGCTGGAAACACCATATATTTT.

The chain combines TRBV15 with TRBJ1-1; D is undetermined. CDR1 and CDR2 from the germline V gene are LNHNV and YYDKDF (reference sequence). The CDR3 loop spans 15 amino acids. Trimming cost V 0 bases and J 2 bases, with 10 bases left between them. Here the CDR3 DNA reads TGTGCCACCAGCAGAGACCCCGGTGGCAACACTGAAGCTTTCTTT. Its translation is CATSRDPGGNTEAFF.

This clone turned up a few times. The chain uses TRBV6-1 and TRBJ2-2; tentatively, D is TRBD1 or TRBD2 (5 bases each). The CDR3 spans 14 residues. Per germline, CDR1 MNHNS and CDR2 SASEGT. V gave up 3 bases and J gave up 6 bases, with 11 bases separating them. In DNA, the CDR3 is TGTGCCAGCAGTGAGCGTTTGGGGGCCGGGGAGCTGTTTTTT. Translated, it gives CASSERLGAGELFF.

The V gene is TRBV7-2, the J gene TRBJ1-3; D is possibly TRBD1 (5 bases). Germline V gene data show CDR1 as SGHTA and CDR2 as FQGNSA. V was pared by 5 bases and J by 2 bases, with 7 bases between. The CDR3 is made up of 13 amino acids. The CDR3 nucleotides are TGTGCCAGCAGCCGGGGGACTGGAAACACCATATATTTT. Amino acids: CASSRGTGNTIYF.

The CDR3 nucleotides read TGTGCCAGCAGCTGGGCACAGGGGACAGGTCGAGAGACCCAGTACTTC. The encoded protein is CASSWAQGTGRETQYF. The gene calls are TRBV11-2 and TRBJ2-5, with 8 bases matching TRBD1. The V gene's germline CDR1 is SGHAT and CDR2 FQNNGV. The CDR3 spans 16 residues. After removal of 4 bases from V and 4 bases from J, the junction contained 11 bases not matched to a gene.

This sequence joins TRBV4-3 and TRBJ2-2; no firm D call. The V end lost 4 bases, the J end lost 4 bases, and 13 bases lay between the germline ends. The CDR3 spans 15 residues. Per germline, CDR1 LGHNA and CDR2 YSLEER. The CDR3 region is CASSRGDTFTGELFF. CDR3 coding DNA: TGCGCCAGCAGCCGCGGAGACACCTTCACCGGGGAGCTGTTTTTT.

This clone was counted a few times. V and J are TRBV6-5 and TRBJ2-1; D call uncertain. This CDR3 spans 15 amino acids. V lost 8 bases to trimming and J lost 3 bases, with 17 bases between them. The V gene's germline CDR1 is MNHEY and CDR2 SVGAGI. CDR3: CASGMALFDYNEQFF. As DNA, the CDR3 is TGTGCCAGCGGCATGGCACTCTTCGACTACAATGAGCAGTTCTTC.

This clone was counted between two and nine times. This CDR3 is CASSPRTSDTGELFF. The CDR3 coding sequence is TGTGCCAGCAGCCCCAGGACTAGCGACACCGGGGAGCTGTTTTTT. The gene calls are TRBV11-2 and TRBJ2-2, with 9 bases fitting TRBD2. Germline CDR1 SGHAT, CDR2 FQNNGV. There are 15 residues in the CDR3. Germline trimming cut 5 bases from V and 3 bases from J; bases unmatched to any gene: 4.

This clone was recorded a few times. V is TRBV7-2 and J is TRBJ2-4, with 9 bases matching TRBD1. V dropped 0 bases and J dropped 8; count of bases not matched to a gene: 5. The CDR3 runs to 15 residues. Germline V gene data show CDR1 as SGHTA and CDR2 as FQGNSA. The CDR3 here is CASSLAGQGRHIQYF. In nucleotides, the CDR3 is TGTGCCAGCAGCTTAGCGGGACAGGGCAGGCACATTCAGTACTTC.

This clone was found a few times. The rearrangement links TRBV7-9 to TRBJ2-1; D is uncertain. Germline V CDR1 and CDR2: SEHNR, FQNEAQ (reference sequence). The CDR3 is 15 residues long. Trimming cost V 2 bases and J 4 bases, with 12 bases left between them. The CDR3 DNA reads TGTGCCAGCAGCTTAATGCGTAAACAATACAATGAGCAGTTCTTC. Its translation is CASSLMRKQYNEQFF. Full variable domain (rest looked up from reference TRBV7-9 and TRBJ2-1): DTGVSQNPRHKITKRGQNVTFRCDPISEHNRLYWYRQTLGQGPEFLTYFQNEAQLEKSRLLSDRFSAERPKGSFSTLEIQRTEQGDSAMYLCASSLMRKQYNEQFFGPGTRLTVL.

The chain combines TRBV5-1 with TRBJ2-3, with TRBD2 matching over 7 bases. J lost 5 bases, V lost 2 bases, and 8 bases had no gene match. CDR3 length equals 15 residues. Germline V gene lookup returns CDR1 SGHRS and CDR2 YFSETQ. The CDR3 spells CASSFSTGRGDTQYF. The CDR3 DNA follows: TGCGCCAGCAGCTTCTCGACGGGGAGGGGAGATACGCAGTATTTT.

The chain carries TRBV7-3 and TRBJ2-1; D ambiguous. V dropped 2 bases and J dropped 0 bases, with 8 bases sitting between them. The CDR3 totals 15 residues. Germline CDR1 is SGHTA and CDR2 is FQGTGA. The CDR3 nucleotides are TGTGCCAGCAGCTTAGGACCCCTCTCCTACAATGAGCAGTTCTTC. Encoded protein: CASSLGPLSYNEQFF.

The chain employs TRBV18 and TRBJ2-7; D possibly corresponds to TRBD2 (6 bases). CDR3 length equals 16 residues. Germline loops: CDR1 KGHSH, CDR2 LQKENI. V dropped 2 bases and J dropped 0 bases, with 14 bases sitting between them. Here the CDR3 reads CASSPTPGLSSYEQYF. CDR3 DNA: TGTGCCAGCTCACCAACTCCGGGACTGAGCTCCTACGAGCAGTACTTC.

This clone was detected only a few times. The chain has TRBV7-6 and TRBJ2-7; D gene uncertain. CDR3 length: 11 residues. Germline CDR1 reads SGHVS; CDR2 reads FNYEAQ. Trimming took off 5 bases at V and 6 bases at J, with 8 bases between the two ends. The CDR3, as DNA: TGTGCCAGCAGCCCACATCCCGAGCAGTACTTC. This gives the protein CASSPHPEQYF.

This clone showed up just a few times. This chain links TRBV7-8 with TRBJ2-1; weak D call: TRBD2 (5 bases). Germline loops: CDR1 SGHVS, CDR2 FQNEAQ. The V gene lost 7 bases and the J gene lost 5 bases, with 15 bases spanning the gap. CDR3 length: 14 amino acids. The CDR3 coding sequence is TGTGCCAGCAAACGAGCGGAAACGAACAATGAGCAGTTCTTC. This gives the protein CASKRAETNNEQFF.

This clone turned up a few times. The same CDR3 can be traced to other DNA sequences in this sample. The chain recombines TRBV19 with TRBJ1-3, with D hard to call. V lost 6 bases, J lost 3 bases, and 3 bases lay in between. The CDR3 covers 11 residues. CDR1 is LNHDA, CDR2 SQIVND, per germline (reference sequence). The CDR3 spells CASSRGNTIYF. The CDR3, as DNA: TGTGCCAGTAGCCGTGGAAACACCATATATTTT. The whole variable domain, remainder taken from reference TRBV19 and TRBJ1-3, is DGGITQSPKYLFRKEGQNVTLSCEQNLNHDAMYWYRQDPGQGLRLIYYSQIVNDFQKGDIAEGYSVSREKKESFPLTVTSAQKNPTAFYLCASSRGNTIYFGEGSWLTVV.